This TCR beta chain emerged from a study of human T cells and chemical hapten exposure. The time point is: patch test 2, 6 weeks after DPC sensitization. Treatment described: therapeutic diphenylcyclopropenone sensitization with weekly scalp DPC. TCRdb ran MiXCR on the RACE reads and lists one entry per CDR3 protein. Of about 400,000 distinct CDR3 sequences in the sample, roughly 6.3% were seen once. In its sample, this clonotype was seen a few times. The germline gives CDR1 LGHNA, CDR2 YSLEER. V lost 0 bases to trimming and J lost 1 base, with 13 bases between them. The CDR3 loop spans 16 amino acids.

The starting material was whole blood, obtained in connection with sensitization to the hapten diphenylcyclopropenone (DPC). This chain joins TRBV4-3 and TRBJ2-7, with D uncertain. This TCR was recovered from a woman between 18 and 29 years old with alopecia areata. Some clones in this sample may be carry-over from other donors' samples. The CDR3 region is CASSQEVTGFSYEQYF. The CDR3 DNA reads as TGCGCCAGCAGCCAAGAGGTCACTGGATTTTCCTACGAGCAGTACTTC.